The clone carrying this T cell receptor beta chain was recorded only once. Its matching antigen is unknown. V gave up 0 bases and J gave up 4 bases, with 10 bases separating them. CDR3 length: 13 amino acids. Germline CDR1 GTSNPN, CDR2 SVGIG (reference sequence). The sample belongs to a study of cytomegalovirus exposure and HLA in healthy donors. Whole-study findings and limits: The study recorded around 160 TCR beta chains that were cytomegalovirus-associated. According to a subsequent analysis, TCR clusters identified in the first cohort showed a tendency to co-occur across the 100 to 150 validation repertoires. Most sequenced TCRs were rare (though some public TCRs occurred in many donors).

Libraries were prepared by immunoSEQ multiplex PCR; TCRdb keeps only in-frame clonotypes and omits some of them. Of roughly 75,000 clones in the sample, around four fifths were seen once. The sequencing sample was made of PBMCs. This chain links TRBV30 with TRBJ2-7; the D is unclear. The sequence derives from a man younger than 40 in good health and CMV-seronegative. This CDR3 reads CAWSVQTNYEQYF. The CDR3 DNA reads as TGTGCCTGGAGTGTACAGACGAATTACGAGCAGTACTTC. Variable domain in full (rest from reference TRBV30 and TRBJ2-7): SQTIHQWPATLVQPVGSPLSLECTVEGTSNPNLYWYRQAAGRGLQLLFYSVGIGQISSEVPQNLSASRPQDRQFILSSKKLLLSDSGFYLCAWSVQTNYEQYFGPGTRLTVT.